Following are 20 T cell receptor beta chains from one sample sequenced in a study of blood T cell repertoires in COVID-19. Using immunoSEQ multiplex PCR, the repertoire was profiled, and TCRdb retains in-frame clones only, with some absent. Among some 200,000 clones, under 90% were seen once, and the ten largest hold approximately 15%. Sequencing was performed on peripheral blood. Receptors originate from a man aged 30-40 years with active or convalescent COVID-19.

Concerning this clone itself: Other DNA sequences in the sample encode the same CDR3. The chain combines TRBV9 with TRBJ2-5, with D maybe TRBD1 (6 bases). The CDR3 totals 14 residues. Germline V CDR1 and CDR2: SGDLS, YYNGEE. The V end lost 0 bases, the J end lost 1 base, and 7 bases lay between the germline ends. The CDR3 sequence is CASSVEGGQETQYF. CDR3 DNA sequence: TGTGCCAGCAGCGTAGAAGGGGGCCAAGAGACCCAGTACTTC.

The chain employs TRBV4-1 and TRBJ1-5, with D tentatively TRBD1 (6 bases). Trimming took 8 bases from V and 3 from J, leaving 11 bases between them. Germline CDR1 reads MGHRA; CDR2 reads YSYEKL. The CDR3 runs to 13 residues. In DNA form, the CDR3 reads TGCGCCAGCGCCAGGGGTTACAATCAGCCCCAGCATTTT. It encodes CASARGYNQPQHF.

The rearrangement links TRBV7-2 to TRBJ1-2, with 7 bases aligning to TRBD1. Trimming took 0 bases from V and 4 from J; bases not matched to a gene: 5. Germline assignment: CDR1 SGHTA and CDR2 FQGNSA. This CDR3 has 15 amino acids. DNA for the CDR3: TGTGCCAGCAGCTTAGCGCCCGGGACAGCCTATGGCTACACCTTC. It codes for CASSLAPGTAYGYTF.

The chain carries TRBV19 and TRBJ2-3; 8 positions agree with TRBD1. This CDR3 has 14 residues. Germline assignment: CDR1 LNHDA and CDR2 SQIVND (reference sequence). V was pared by 7 bases and J by 6 bases, with 9 bases of the junction left unmatched. CDR3: CASNFDRGSDTQYF. The CDR3 DNA reads TGTGCCAGTAACTTCGACAGGGGCTCCGATACGCAGTATTTT.

This clone showed up just once. This chain uses TRBV7-8 with TRBJ2-3; TRBD2 might be the D (7 bases). Trimming took off 2 bases at V and 2 bases at J, with 11 bases between the two ends. CDR1 SGHVS and CDR2 FQNEAQ come from the germline V gene. The CDR3 consists of 15 residues. CDR3: CASSLFGGHTDTQYF. Here the CDR3 DNA reads TGTGCCAGCAGCTTATTCGGGGGGCACACAGATACGCAGTATTTT.

The genes are TRBV2 and TRBJ1-3; possible D gene TRBD1, 5 bases. The length of the CDR3 is 16 residues. The V end was cut by 11 bases, the J end by 0 bases, with 20 bases between. Germline V gives CDR1 SNHLY, CDR2 FYNNEI. CDR3 region: CAGGVGTPGSGNTIYF. The CDR3 bases are TGTGCCGGCGGGGTGGGGACGCCCGGCTCTGGAAACACCATATATTTT.

The chain links TRBV19 to TRBJ2-3; D may be TRBD2 (6 bases). The CDR3 runs 14 residues. The germline V gene has CDR1 LNHDA and CDR2 SQIVND (reference sequence). V lost 7 bases, J lost 2 bases, and 13 bases lay in between. The CDR3 region has the DNA TGTGCCAGTATGGCTAGCGAGATCACAGATACGCAGTATTTT. Translated: CASMASEITDTQYF. The whole variable domain, remainder taken from reference TRBV19 and TRBJ2-3, is DGGITQSPKYLFRKEGQNVTLSCEQNLNHDAMYWYRQDPGQGLRLIYYSQIVNDFQKGDIAEGYSVSREKKESFPLTVTSAQKNPTAFYLCASMASEITDTQYFGPGTRLTVL.

The V call is TRBV11-2, the J call TRBJ1-5; unclear D gene. Germline CDR1 is SGHAT and CDR2 is FQNNGV. V lost 4 bases to trimming and J lost 9 bases, with 7 bases between them. CDR3 length equals 11 residues. In DNA form, the CDR3 reads TGTGCCAGCAGCTCCCCAGGGCCCCAGCATTTT. Its translation is CASSSPGPQHF.

The chain joins TRBV19 to TRBJ1-1; possibly TRBD1 for D (6 bases). V was cut by 4 bases and J by 5 bases, with 17 bases left in between. CDR3 length: 15 residues. Germline V lookup: CDR1 LNHDA, CDR2 SQIVND (reference sequence). This CDR3 reads CASSTPRRGETEAFF. CDR3 bases: TGTGCCAGTAGTACTCCCCGCAGGGGTGAAACTGAAGCTTTCTTT.

This clone was recorded once. This chain connects TRBV29-1 to TRBJ1-2, with 12 bases aligning to TRBD1. This CDR3 is built from 16 residues. After removal of 7 bases from V and 0 bases from J, the junction contained 9 bases not matched to a gene. From germline, CDR1 is SQVTM and CDR2 ANQGSEA. The CDR3, as DNA: TGCAGCGGATACTCCGGGACAGGGGGCTCTAACTATGGCTACACCTTC. Amino acid sequence: CSGYSGTGGSNYGYTF. Filled out from reference TRBV29-1 and TRBJ1-2, the complete variable domain reads SAVISQKPSRDICQRGTSLTIQCQVDSQVTMMFWYRQQPGQSLTLIATANQGSEATYESGFVIDKFPISRPNLTFSTLTVSNMSPEDSSIYLCSGYSGTGGSNYGYTFGSGTRLTVV.

The chain recombines TRBV7-6 with TRBJ2-7, with 9 positions matching TRBD1. Looked up from germline, CDR1 is SGHVS and CDR2 is FNYEAQ. This CDR3 has 17 residues. J was trimmed by 5 bases and V by 0 bases; bases with no gene match: 11. CDR3 nucleotide sequence: TGTGCCAGCAGCTTAGCGCTAACAGGGGGCGGAAAAAACGAGCAGTACTTC. The encoded protein is CASSLALTGGGKNEQYF.

The V and J genes are TRBV29-1 and TRBJ1-1, with D possibly matching TRBD1 (5 bases). This CDR3 has 14 amino acids. V was shortened by 4 bases and J by 3 bases, with 15 bases between the two germline ends. Germline V gives CDR1 SQVTM, CDR2 ANQGSEA. CDR3 nucleotides: TGCAGCGTTGGGGGTCATCGGGGGGACACTGAAGCTTTCTTT. Translated, it gives CSVGGHRGDTEAFF.

The gene calls are TRBV18 and TRBJ2-1, with D possibly TRBD2 on 6 matching bases. The V gene's germline CDR1 is KGHSH and CDR2 LQKENI. Trimming removed 1 base from V and 7 bases from J, with 17 bases in between. The CDR3 runs to 16 residues. The CDR3 loop reads CASSPRDFTLGNEQFF. In DNA form, the CDR3 reads TGTGCCAGCTCACCACGGGACTTCACGCTGGGGAATGAGCAGTTCTTC.

The V gene is TRBV28, the J gene TRBJ2-3, with 7 bases lining up with TRBD1. Germline loops: CDR1 MDHEN, CDR2 SYDVKM. The CDR3 totals 13 residues. With 8 bases clipped from V and 8 bases from J, the junction kept 10 bases outside the gene matches. CDR3 DNA sequence: TGTGCCAGCGGACAGGTATCCCCCCGTACGCAGTATTTT. Its translation is CASGQVSPRTQYF.

This clone came up a few times. Other DNA sequences in the sample encode the same CDR3. The chain carries TRBV19 and TRBJ1-2, with 12 positions matching TRBD1. The CDR3 spans 14 residues. Per germline, CDR1 LNHDA and CDR2 SQIVND (reference sequence). Unmatched junction bases numbered 2, after V lost 6 bases and J lost 3 bases. The DNA for the CDR3 is TGTGCCAGTAGGGGGACAGGGGGCGACTATGGCTACACCTTC. Amino acid sequence: CASRGTGGDYGYTF.

V usage is TRBV9 and J usage is TRBJ2-1; TRBD2 agrees at 12 bases. V shed 0 bases, J shed 8 bases, and the junction held 6 bases outside the gene matches. Germline CDR1 is SGDLS and CDR2 is YYNGEE. The CDR3 contains 16 residues. CDR3 loop: CASSVEASGGDYEQFF. The DNA for the CDR3 is TGTGCCAGCAGCGTAGAGGCTAGCGGGGGGGATTATGAGCAGTTCTTC.

V is TRBV7-2 and J is TRBJ2-1; no reliable D call. This CDR3 is built from 15 residues. Germline loops: CDR1 SGHTA, CDR2 FQGNSA. V dropped 2 bases and J dropped 5 bases, with 13 bases sitting between them. The CDR3 loop reads CASSLPVAMDNEQFF. In DNA form, the CDR3 reads TGTGCCAGCAGCTTACCGGTTGCGATGGACAATGAGCAGTTCTTC.

Here the CDR3 reads CASSLLGGADYEQYF. The CDR3 bases are TGTGCCAGCAGCTTACTGGGGGGAGCGGACTACGAGCAGTACTTC. The V gene is TRBV11-2, the J gene TRBJ2-7; tentative D call: TRBD2 (6 bases). The CDR3 extends over 15 amino acids. CDR1 is SGHAT, CDR2 FQNNGV, per germline. V lost 2 bases, J lost 3 bases, and 14 bases lay in between. The full variable domain, its missing parts supplied by reference TRBV11-2 and TRBJ2-7, is EAGVAQSPRYKIIEKRQSVAFWCNPISGHATLYWYQQILGQGPKLLIQFQNNGVVDDSQLPKDRFSAERLKGVDSTLKIQPAKLEDSAVYLCASSLLGGADYEQYFGPGTRLTVT.

This clone was recorded once. This chain links TRBV18 with TRBJ2-7; 8 nucleotides agree with TRBD2. This CDR3 has 18 amino acids. V shed 0 bases, J shed 2 bases, and the junction held 12 bases outside the gene matches. Germline loops: CDR1 KGHSH, CDR2 LQKENI. CDR3 in amino acids: CASSPPRTSFEIAYEQYF. CDR3 DNA sequence: TGTGCCAGCTCACCACCCCGGACTAGCTTTGAGATCGCCTACGAGCAGTACTTC.

There are a few counts of this clone. The chain recombines TRBV13 with TRBJ2-1; the match to TRBD2 covers 12 bases. J lost 5 bases, V lost 5 bases, and 10 bases had no gene match. The CDR3 runs to 17 residues. Germline CDR1 is PRHDT and CDR2 is FYEKMQ (reference sequence). CDR3 in DNA: TGTGCCAGCAGCCTCCAACCCACTAGCGGGGGGCACAATGAGCAGTTCTTC. Amino acids: CASSLQPTSGGHNEQFF.